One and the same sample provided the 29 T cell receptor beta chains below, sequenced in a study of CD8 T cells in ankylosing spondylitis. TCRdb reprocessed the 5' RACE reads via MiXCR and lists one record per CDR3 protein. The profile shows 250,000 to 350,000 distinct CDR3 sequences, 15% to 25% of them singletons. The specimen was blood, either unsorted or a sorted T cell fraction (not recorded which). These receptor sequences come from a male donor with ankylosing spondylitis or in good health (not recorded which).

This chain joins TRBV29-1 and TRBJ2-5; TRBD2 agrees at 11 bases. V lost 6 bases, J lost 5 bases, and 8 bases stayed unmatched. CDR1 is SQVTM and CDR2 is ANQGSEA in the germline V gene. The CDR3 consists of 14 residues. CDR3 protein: CSVRGLAARETQYF. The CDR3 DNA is TGCAGCGTGCGGGGACTAGCGGCTCGGGAGACCCAGTACTTC.

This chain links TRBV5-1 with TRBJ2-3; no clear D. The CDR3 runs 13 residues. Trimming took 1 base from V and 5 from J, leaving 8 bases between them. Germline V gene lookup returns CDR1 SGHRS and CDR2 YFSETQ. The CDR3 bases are TGCGCCAGCAGCTTGTTTTCGGGAGATACGCAGTATTTT. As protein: CASSLFSGDTQYF.

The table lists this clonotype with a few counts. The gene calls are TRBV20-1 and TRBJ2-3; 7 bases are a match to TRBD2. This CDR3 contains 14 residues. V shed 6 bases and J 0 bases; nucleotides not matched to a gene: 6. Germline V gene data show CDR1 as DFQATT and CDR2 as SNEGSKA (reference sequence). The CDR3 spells CSARFSGSTDTQYF. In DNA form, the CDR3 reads TGCAGTGCGCGCTTTAGCGGGAGCACAGATACGCAGTATTTT.

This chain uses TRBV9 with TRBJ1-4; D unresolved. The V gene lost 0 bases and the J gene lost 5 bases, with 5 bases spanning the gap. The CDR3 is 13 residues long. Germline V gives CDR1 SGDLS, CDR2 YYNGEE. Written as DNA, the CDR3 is TGTGCCAGCAGCGTAGTCCCAAATGAAAAACTGTTTTTT. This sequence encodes CASSVVPNEKLFF.

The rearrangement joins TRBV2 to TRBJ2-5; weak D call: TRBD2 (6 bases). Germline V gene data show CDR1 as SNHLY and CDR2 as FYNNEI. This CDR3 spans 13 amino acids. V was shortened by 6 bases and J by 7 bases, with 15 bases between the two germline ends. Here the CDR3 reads CASRGDSSGTQYF. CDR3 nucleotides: TGTGCCAGCAGAGGGGACTCGTCTGGGACCCAGTACTTC.

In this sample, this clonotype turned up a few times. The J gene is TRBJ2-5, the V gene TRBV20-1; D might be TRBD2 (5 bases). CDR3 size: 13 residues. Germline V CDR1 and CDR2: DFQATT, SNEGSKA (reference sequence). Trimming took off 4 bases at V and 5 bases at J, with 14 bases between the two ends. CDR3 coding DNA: TGCAGTGCTACGGTGCGGGCGGGTGAGACCCAGTACTTC. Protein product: CSATVRAGETQYF.

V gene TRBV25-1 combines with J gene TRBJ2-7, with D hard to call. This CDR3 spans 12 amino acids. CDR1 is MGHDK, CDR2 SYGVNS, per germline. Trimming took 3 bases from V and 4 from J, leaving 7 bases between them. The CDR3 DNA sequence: TGTGCCAGCAGTGATCCTATATACGAGCAGTACGTC. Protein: CASSDPIYEQYV.

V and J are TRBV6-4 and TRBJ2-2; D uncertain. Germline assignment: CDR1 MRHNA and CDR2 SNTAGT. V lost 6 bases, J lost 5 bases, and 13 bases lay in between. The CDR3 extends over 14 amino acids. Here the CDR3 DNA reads TGTGCCAGCAGCCAAGAAGGGTGGACCGGGGAGCTGTTTTTT. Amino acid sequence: CASSQEGWTGELFF.

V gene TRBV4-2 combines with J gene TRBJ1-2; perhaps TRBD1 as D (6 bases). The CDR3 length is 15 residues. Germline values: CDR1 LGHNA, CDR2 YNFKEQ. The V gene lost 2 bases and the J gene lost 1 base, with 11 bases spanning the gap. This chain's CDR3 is CASSQTGHFNYGYTF. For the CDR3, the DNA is TGTGCCAGCAGCCAAACGGGACACTTTAACTATGGCTACACCTTC.

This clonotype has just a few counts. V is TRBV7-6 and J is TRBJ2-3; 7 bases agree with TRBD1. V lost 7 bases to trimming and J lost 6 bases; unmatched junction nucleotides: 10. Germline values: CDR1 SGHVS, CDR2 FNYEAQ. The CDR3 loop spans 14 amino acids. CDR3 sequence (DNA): TGTGCCAGCACTGTGACAGGGTGGTGGGATACGCAGTATTTT. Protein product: CASTVTGWWDTQYF.

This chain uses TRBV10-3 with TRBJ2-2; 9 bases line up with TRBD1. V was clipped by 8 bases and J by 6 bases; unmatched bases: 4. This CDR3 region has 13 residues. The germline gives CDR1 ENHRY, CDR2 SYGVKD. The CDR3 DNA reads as TGTGCCATCGGGGACAGGGAGTCCGGGGAGCTGTTTTTT. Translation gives CAIGDRESGELFF.

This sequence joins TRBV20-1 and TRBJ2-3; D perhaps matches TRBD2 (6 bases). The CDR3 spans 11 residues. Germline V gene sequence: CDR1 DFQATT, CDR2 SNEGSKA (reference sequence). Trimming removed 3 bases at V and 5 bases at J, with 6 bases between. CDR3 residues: CSARGLDTQYF. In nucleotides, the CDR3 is TGCAGTGCTAGGGGACTAGATACGCAGTATTTT.

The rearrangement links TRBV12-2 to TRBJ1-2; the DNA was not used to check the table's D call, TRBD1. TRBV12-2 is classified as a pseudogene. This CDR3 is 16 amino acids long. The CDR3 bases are TGTGCAAGTCGAACCGGGACAGGTTGGGCTAACTATGGCTACACCTTC. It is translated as CASRTGTGWANYGYTF.

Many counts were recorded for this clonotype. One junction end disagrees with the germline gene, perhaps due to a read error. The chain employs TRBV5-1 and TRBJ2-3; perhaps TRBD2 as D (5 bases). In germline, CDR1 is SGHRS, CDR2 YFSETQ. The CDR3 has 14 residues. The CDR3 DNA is TGTGCCAGCAGCTTACGTTCGAGGGCAGATACGCAGTATTTT. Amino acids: CASSLRSRADTQYF.

CDR3 residues: CSVDLGQDTNYGYTF. For the CDR3, the DNA is TGCAGCGTTGACCTAGGACAGGATACTAACTATGGCTACACCTTC. This rearrangement joins TRBV29-1 to TRBJ1-2; 7 bases agree with TRBD1. The CDR3 runs 15 residues. Germline values: CDR1 SQVTM, CDR2 ANQGSEA. Trimming at V came to 3 bases and at J to 0 bases, leaving 7 bases not matched to a gene.

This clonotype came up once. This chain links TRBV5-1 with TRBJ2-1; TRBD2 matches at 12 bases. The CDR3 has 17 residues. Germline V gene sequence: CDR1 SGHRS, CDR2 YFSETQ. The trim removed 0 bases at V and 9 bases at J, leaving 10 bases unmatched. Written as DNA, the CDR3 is TGCGCCAGCAGCTTGGGGAAGACTAGCGGGGGAGGAGGTGAGCAGTTCTTC. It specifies CASSLGKTSGGGGEQFF.

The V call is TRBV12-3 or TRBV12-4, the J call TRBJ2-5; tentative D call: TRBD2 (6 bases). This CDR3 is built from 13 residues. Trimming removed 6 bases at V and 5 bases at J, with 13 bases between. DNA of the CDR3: TGTGCCAGCAGCTGGGACTCTAGGGAGACCCAGTACTTC. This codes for CASSWDSRETQYF.

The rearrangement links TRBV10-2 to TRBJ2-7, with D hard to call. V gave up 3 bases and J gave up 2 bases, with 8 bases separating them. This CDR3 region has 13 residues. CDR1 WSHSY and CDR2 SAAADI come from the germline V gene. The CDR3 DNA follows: TGCGCCAGCAGTGATTGGGGAACCTACGAGCAGTACGTC. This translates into CASSDWGTYEQYV.

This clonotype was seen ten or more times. The DNA of the CDR3 is TGTGCCAGCAGCGTATCCCCGGGACAGGCCCTAGGCTACACCTTC. It translates to CASSVSPGQALGYTF. V is TRBV9 and J is TRBJ1-2, with 8 positions matching TRBD1. The J segment lost 8 bases and the V segment lost 1 base, leaving 10 bases of the junction unmatched. This CDR3 has 15 amino acids. CDR1 is SGDLS, CDR2 YYNGEE, per germline.

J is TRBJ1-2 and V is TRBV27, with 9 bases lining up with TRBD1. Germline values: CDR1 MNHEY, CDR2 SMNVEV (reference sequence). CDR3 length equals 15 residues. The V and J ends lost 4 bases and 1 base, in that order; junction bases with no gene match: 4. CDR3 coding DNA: TGTGCCAGCAGTTCACAGGGGGCCCTTAACTATGGCTACACCTTC. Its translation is CASSSQGALNYGYTF.

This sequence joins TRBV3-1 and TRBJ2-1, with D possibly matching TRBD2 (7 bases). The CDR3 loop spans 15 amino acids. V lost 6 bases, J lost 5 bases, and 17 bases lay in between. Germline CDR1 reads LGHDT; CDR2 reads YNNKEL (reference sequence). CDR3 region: CASSPGGAGNNEQFF. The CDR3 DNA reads TGTGCCAGCAGTCCTGGGGGGGCGGGGAACAATGAGCAGTTCTTC.

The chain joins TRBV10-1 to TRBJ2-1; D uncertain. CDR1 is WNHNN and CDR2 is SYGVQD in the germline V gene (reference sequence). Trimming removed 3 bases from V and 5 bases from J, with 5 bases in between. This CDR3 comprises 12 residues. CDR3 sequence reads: CASSDENNEQFF. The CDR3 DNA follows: TGCGCCAGCAGTGACGAGAACAATGAGCAGTTCTTC.

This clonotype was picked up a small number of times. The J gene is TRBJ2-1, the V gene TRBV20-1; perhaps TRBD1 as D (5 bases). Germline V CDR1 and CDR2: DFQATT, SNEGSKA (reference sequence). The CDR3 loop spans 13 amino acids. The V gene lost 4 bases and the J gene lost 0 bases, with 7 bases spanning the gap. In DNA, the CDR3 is TGCAGTGCTAAGGGGCTCTCCTACAATGAGCAGTTCTTC. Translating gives CSAKGLSYNEQFF.

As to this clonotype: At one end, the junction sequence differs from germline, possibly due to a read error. The CDR3 nucleotides read TGTGCTAGCAGCTCCCGAGGCGGGGGGCCGGGCAATGAGCAGTTCTTC. It encodes CASSSRGGGPGNEQFF. J is TRBJ2-1 and V is TRBV7-7; 8 bases map to TRBD2. This CDR3 comprises 16 residues. CDR1 and CDR2 (germline): SSHAT, FNYEAQ (reference sequence).

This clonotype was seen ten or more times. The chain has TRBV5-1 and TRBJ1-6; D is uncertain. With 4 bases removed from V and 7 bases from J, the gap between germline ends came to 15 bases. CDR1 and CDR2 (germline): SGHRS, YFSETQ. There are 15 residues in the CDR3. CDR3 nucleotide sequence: TGCGCCAGCAGCATGACACCCCCTCAGAATTCACCCCTCCACTTT. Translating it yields CASSMTPPQNSPLHF.

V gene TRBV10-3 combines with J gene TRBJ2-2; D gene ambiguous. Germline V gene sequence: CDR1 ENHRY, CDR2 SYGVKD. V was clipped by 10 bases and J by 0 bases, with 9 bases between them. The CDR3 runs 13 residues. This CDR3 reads CATLGPNTGELFF. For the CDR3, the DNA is TGTGCCACCCTGGGTCCGAACACCGGGGAGCTGTTTTTT.

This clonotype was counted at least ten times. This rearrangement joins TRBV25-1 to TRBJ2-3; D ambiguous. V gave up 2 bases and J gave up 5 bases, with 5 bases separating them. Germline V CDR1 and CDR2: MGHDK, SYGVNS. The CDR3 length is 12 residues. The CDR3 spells CASSEVVDTQYF. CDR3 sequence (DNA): TGTGCCAGCAGTGAAGTAGTAGATACGCAGTATTTT. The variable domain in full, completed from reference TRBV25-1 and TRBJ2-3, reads EADIYQTPRYLVIGTGKKITLECSQTMGHDKMYWYQQDPGMELHLIHYSYGVNSTEKGDLSSESTVSRIRTEHFPLTLESARPSHTSQYLCASSEVVDTQYFGPGTRLTVL.

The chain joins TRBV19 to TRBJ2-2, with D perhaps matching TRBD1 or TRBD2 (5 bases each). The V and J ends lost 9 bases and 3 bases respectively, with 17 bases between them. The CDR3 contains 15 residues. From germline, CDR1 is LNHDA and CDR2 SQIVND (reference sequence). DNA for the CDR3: TGTGCCAGCACTTATTCGGGGCCGTACACCGGGGAGCTGTTTTTT. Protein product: CASTYSGPYTGELFF.

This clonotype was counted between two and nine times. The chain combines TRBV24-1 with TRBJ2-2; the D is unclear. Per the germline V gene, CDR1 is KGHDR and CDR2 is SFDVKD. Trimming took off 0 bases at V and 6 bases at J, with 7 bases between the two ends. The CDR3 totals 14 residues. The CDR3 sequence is CATSDLARSGELFF. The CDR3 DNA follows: TGTGCCACCAGTGATTTGGCCCGATCCGGGGAGCTGTTTTTT.